This T cell receptor beta chain was obtained from a study of regulatory T cells in long-lasting Graves disease (dated by TCRdb to about 2021). Looking at the study overall: Persistent Graves' disease was defined as antithyroid drug treatment for over 5 years with persistently positive TSH receptor autoantibodies. Persistent Graves' disease patients were compared with newly diagnosed Graves' disease patients by peripheral blood TCR sequencing and RNA sequencing. In the clinical cohort, patients with persistent Graves' disease had used antithyroid drugs for an average of roughly ten years. TCR sequencing covered around 13 persistent and approximately 20 newly diagnosed Graves' disease patients, some 33 samples in total. The study took place in China and was registered as a clinical trial.

The germline V gene encodes CDR1 LNHNV and CDR2 YYDKDF (reference sequence). The CDR3 has 16 amino acids, counting the end cysteine and phenylalanine. CDR3 DNA is the only sequence kept; it has 48 bases, read in frame from the first base. Between the V and J ends, shortened by 5 bases and 5 bases respectively, the junction contains 19 bases. What the authors observed across the whole study: Persistent disease showed preferential use of TRBV28, TRBJ1-2 and TRBJ2-5, whereas newly diagnosed disease favored TRBV20-1 and TRBJ2-1. Compared with newly diagnosed patients, patients with persistent Graves' disease had lower TCR Shannon entropy and fewer highly expanded clones, which suggests clonal expansion. Peripheral blood alone was examined, since thyroid tissue, which constituted the primary lesion, could not be accessed. The small sample size was acknowledged by the authors as a limitation that may reduce accuracy. Only the TCR beta chain was sequenced and analyzed. Persistent patients shared more public clonotypes among themselves (roughly 2,700) than newly diagnosed patients did (roughly 910).

Libraries were built with multiplex PCR. Sequencing relied on an Illumina HiSeq 4000. TCR beta libraries were built with iRepertoire HTBI primers and Arm-PCR amplification of CDR3 regions. PCR products were gel purified before sequencing. Per the authors' processing: Gene usage analysis of CDR3 amino acid clonotypes relied on the 60 to 65 TRBV and 13 to 15 TRBJ segments identified across samples. COPE and FqMerger were used to merge filtered high-quality paired reads into contigs. Contigs were aligned with BLAST to IMGT TRBV, TRBD and TRBJ reference genes, and CDR3 was defined per IMGT. Clonotypes above 0.1% frequency were classified as highly expanded clones. Shannon entropy was used to measure repertoire diversity, and the Gini coefficient was used to measure V-J evenness. Public clonotypes were defined as clonotypes shared by more than one individual. TCRdb's own reprocessing of the public reads used fastp at Q25 and MiXCR and kept productive beta chains. All rows with the same CDR3 protein become a single entry with the most common DNA and genes. TCRdb's processing, not the authors' own work, is the source of the V and J calls. The sample has some 470,000 distinct CDR3 sequences on record, 20% to 25% of them singletons. The ten largest make up more than 6% of the sample.

The time point label for this specimen denotes: persistent/refractory GD, antithyroid drugs over 5 years with positive TRAb. For both TCR sequencing and RNA sequencing, RNA was extracted from PBMCs in TRIzol. The diagnosis of Graves' disease followed American Thyroid Association guidelines. Recruitment of patients was carried out at an endocrinology department in Xi'an, China. Each patient gave about 9.1 milliliters of peripheral blood, collected in an EDTA anticoagulant tube. Ficoll Paque Plus density gradient separation was used to isolate PBMCs, and no further T cell sorting was done. An Agilent 2100 Bioanalyzer and agarose gel were used to assess RNA quality, and a NanoDrop 2000 was used to measure RNA concentration. Remarks on this clonotype: What antigen it recognizes has not been identified. A much larger clone differs by one base, so this may be a read error.

The starting material was peripheral blood mononuclear cells (PBMCs), obtained when the disease was refractory, from a patient treated with antithyroid drugs. The sequence is built from TRBV15 and TRBJ1-5; no confident D gene assignment can be made. The source of this sequence is a female donor with Graves disease. The bases are TGTGCCACCAGCGCTCGATTTGCGGGCAGCCATCAGCCCCAGCATTTT. It translates as CATSARFAGSHQPQHF.